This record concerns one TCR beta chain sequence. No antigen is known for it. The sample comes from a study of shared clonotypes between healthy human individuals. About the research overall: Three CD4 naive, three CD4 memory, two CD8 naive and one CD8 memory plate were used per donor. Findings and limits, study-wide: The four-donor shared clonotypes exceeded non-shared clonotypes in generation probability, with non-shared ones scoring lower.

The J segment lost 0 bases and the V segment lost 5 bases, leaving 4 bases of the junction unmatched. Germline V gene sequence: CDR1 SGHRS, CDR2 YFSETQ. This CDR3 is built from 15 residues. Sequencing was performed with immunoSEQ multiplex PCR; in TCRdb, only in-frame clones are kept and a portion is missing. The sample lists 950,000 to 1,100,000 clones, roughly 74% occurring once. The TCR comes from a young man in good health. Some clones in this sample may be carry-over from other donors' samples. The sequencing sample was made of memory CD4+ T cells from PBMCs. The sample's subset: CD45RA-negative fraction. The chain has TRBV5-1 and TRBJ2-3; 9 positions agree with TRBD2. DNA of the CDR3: TGCGCCAGCAGGCCCGGACTAGCGAGCACAGATACGCAGTATTTT. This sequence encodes CASRPGLASTDTQYF.